A selection of T cell receptor beta chains follows, all from one sample in a study of T-cell reconstitution after alpha-beta-depleted transplantation in children. TCRdb re-derived calls from the PCR reads in MiXCR, one entry per CDR3 protein. The sample holds 490,000 or so distinct CDR3 sequences, around 13% seen once. Sequencing used PBMCs from the stem cell graft donor, obtained from the stem cell graft. Source of these receptors: a human donor who donated a stem cell graft to a child with combined immunodeficiency. Each CDR3 is given with its conserved first and last residue. A D gene is named only where the DNA matches it firmly. Clone size, where shown, is once, few, many, or a class for clones that have expanded.

length	size	D	V	J	DNA	CDR3
15	-	TRBD1	TRBV20-1	TRBJ1-5	TGCAGTGCTCGGGGCCCAGGGGGCGCGAATCAGCCCCAGCATTTT	CSARGPGGANQPQHF
17	-	TRBD1	TRBV20-1	TRBJ2-7	TGCAGTGCTAGTCCGGTTACGAACACGGACAGGGTGTGTGAGCAGTACTTC	CSASPVTNTDRVCEQYF
15	few	-	TRBV7-2	TRBJ1-6	TGTGCCAGCAGGTTGCCTGGTCGCCAGAATTCACCCCTCCACTTT	CASRLPGRQNSPLHF
15	-	-	TRBV2	TRBJ1-2	TGTGCCAGCAGTGAAGAGTACAGCTTGAACTATGGCTACACCTTC	CASSEEYSLNYGYTF
11	few	-	TRBV7-9	TRBJ2-2	TGTGCCAGCAGCATGCCCGGGGAGCTGTTTTTT	CASSMPGELFF
17	-	-	TRBV6-5	TRBJ2-3	TGTGCCAGCAGTTACTCGGAAACGGGCGCTAGCACAGATACGCAGTATTTT	CASSYSETGASTDTQYF
14	-	TRBD1	TRBV7-2	TRBJ2-1	TGTGCCAGCAGCTTCGTTGACAGGGGCAATGAGCAGTTCTTC	CASSFVDRGNEQFF
14	-	-	TRBV20-1	TRBJ1-1	TGCAGTGCCTACTCGGGATACATGAACACTGAAGCTTTCTTT	CSAYSGYMNTEAFF
12	-	-	TRBV6-1	TRBJ1-2	TGTGCCAGCACCGAAGTTGGATATGGCTACACCTTC	CASTEVGYGYTF
12	few	-	TRBV30	TRBJ1-6	TGTGCCGTCGGAGGGTATAATTCACCCCTCCACTTT	CAVGGYNSPLHF
15	few	-	TRBV2	TRBJ1-2	TGTGCCAGCAGTGCGACTCGGGGAGGAGTCGATGGCTACACCTTC	CASSATRGGVDGYTF
15	-	-	TRBV28	TRBJ2-5	TGTGCCAGCAGTAGGGACGGGAGATCTTGGGAGACCCAGTACTTC	CASSRDGRSWETQYF
14	many	TRBD1	TRBV6-1	TRBJ2-3	TGTGCCAGCAGTGAAGGACAGGGGGCAGATACGCAGTATTTT	CASSEGQGADTQYF
14	-	TRBD1	TRBV20-1	TRBJ2-3	TGCAGTGCTAGACCGGGACAGGGGTCAGATACGCAGTATTTT	CSARPGQGSDTQYF
12	many	-	TRBV2	TRBJ2-5	TGTGCCAGCAGTGGGGTGGGAGAGACCCAGTACTTC	CASSGVGETQYF
11	-	-	TRBV20-1	TRBJ2-1	TGCAGTGCTAGTGTGGCGGATGAGCAGTTCTTC	CSASVADEQFF
15	-	-	TRBV12-3/TRBV12-4	TRBJ2-7	TGTGCCAGCAGTTCGTTCGGGACACTCCCTAACGAGCAGTACTTC	CASSSFGTLPNEQYF
14	-	-	TRBV6-4	TRBJ2-3	TGTGCCAGCAGTGACAGGGGAGATTCAGATACGCAGTATTTT	CASSDRGDSDTQYF
13	many	-	TRBV29-1	TRBJ2-2	TGCAGCGTTGGGCACGAGCAGTACGGGGAGCTGTTTTTT	CSVGHEQYGELFF
14	few	-	TRBV15	TRBJ2-1	TGTGCCACCAGCAGAATAATTGCAGGGGTAGAGCAGTTCTTC	CATSRIIAGVEQFF
14	many	-	TRBV5-5	TRBJ1-1	TGTGCCAGCAGCCCTGGGCAGGGTCTAACTGAAGCTTTCTTT	CASSPGQGLTEAFF
14	many	-	TRBV6-5	TRBJ2-7	TGTGCCAGCAGTTACTCCGGGACGGAGAACGAGCAGTACTTC	CASSYSGTENEQYF
14	-	-	TRBV7-2	TRBJ1-3	TGTGCCAGCAGCTTAGCCCCTATGGGAAACACCATATATTTT	CASSLAPMGNTIYF
12	many	-	TRBV20-1	TRBJ2-7	TGCAGTGCTAACCACTCACCCAACGAGCAGTACTTC	CSANHSPNEQYF
17	few	TRBD1	TRBV9	TRBJ2-1	TGTGCCAGCAGCGCCCTTCCGGGACAGGAATCCTACAATGAGCAGTTCTTC	CASSALPGQESYNEQFF
12	-	-	TRBV7-9	TRBJ1-1	TGTGCCAGCAGCTTATTGGTAACTGAAGCTTTCTTT	CASSLLVTEAFF
11	few	TRBD1	TRBV20-1	TRBJ2-7	TGCAGTGCGGACAGGGGGCACGAGCAGTACTTC	CSADRGHEQYF
16	-	-	TRBV5-1	TRBJ2-1	TGCGCCAGCAGCTTGACCCCCGTCGGGGCCTACAATGAGCAGTTCTTC	CASSLTPVGAYNEQFF
11	-	-	TRBV5-1	TRBJ2-5	TGCGCCAGCATGGGCCAAGAGACCCAGTACTTC	CASMGQETQYF
15	many	TRBD2	TRBV5-1	TRBJ2-1	TGCGCCAGCAGCTTGGTGTGGACTAGCGGGAATGAGCAGTTCTTC	CASSLVWTSGNEQFF